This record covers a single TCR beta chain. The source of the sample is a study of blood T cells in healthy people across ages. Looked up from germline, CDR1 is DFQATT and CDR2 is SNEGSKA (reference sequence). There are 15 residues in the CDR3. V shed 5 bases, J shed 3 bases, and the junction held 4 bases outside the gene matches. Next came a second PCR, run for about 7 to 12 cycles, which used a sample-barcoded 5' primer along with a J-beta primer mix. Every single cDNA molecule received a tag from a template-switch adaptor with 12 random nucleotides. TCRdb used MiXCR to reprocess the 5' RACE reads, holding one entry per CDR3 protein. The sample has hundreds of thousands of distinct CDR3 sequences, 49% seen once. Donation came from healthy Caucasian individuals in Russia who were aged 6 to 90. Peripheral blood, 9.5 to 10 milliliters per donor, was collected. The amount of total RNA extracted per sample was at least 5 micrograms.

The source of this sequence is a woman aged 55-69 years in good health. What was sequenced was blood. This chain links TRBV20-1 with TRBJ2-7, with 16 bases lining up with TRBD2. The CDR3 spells CSAGGTSGRVYEQYF. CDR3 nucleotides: TGCAGTGCTGGGGGGACTAGCGGGAGGGTCTACGAGCAGTACTTC.